This TCR beta chain stems from a study of blood T cells in healthy people across ages. Each donor gave about 9.3 milliliters of peripheral blood. A second PCR of about 6 to 11 cycles used a sample-barcoded 5' primer and a J-beta primer mix. TCRdb analysed the 5' RACE reads with MiXCR anew, one entry per CDR3 protein. The sample consists of 1.5 million to 2 million distinct CDR3 sequences, 25% to 30% of them appearing once. V lost 0 bases, J lost 10 bases, and 13 bases lay in between. The CDR3 is 15 residues long. Germline V CDR1 and CDR2: MGHRA, YSYEKL. The rearrangement uses TRBV4-1 and TRBJ1-6; weak D call: TRBD1 (5 bases). Sequenced material: blood. The sequence derives from a woman in her twenties or thirties in good health. This CDR3 reads CASSQDRGGNSPLHF. As DNA, the CDR3 is TGCGCCAGCAGCCAAGATAGGGGAGGGAACTCACCCCTCCACTTT.